Presented here are 17 T cell receptor beta chains from one specimen sequenced in a study of shared clonotypes between healthy human individuals. Profiling relied on immunoSEQ multiplex PCR, and the TCRdb table lists in-frame clones only, not all of them. This table has around 1 million clones, approximately 80% appearing once. The specimen sequenced was memory CD4+ T cells sorted from blood. The subset was: CD45RA-negative fraction. These receptors all come from a young man in good health.

This clone showed up just once. The chain has TRBV2 and TRBJ2-7; maybe TRBD1 (5 bases). Germline V gene lookup returns CDR1 SNHLY and CDR2 FYNNEI. The CDR3 consists of 11 residues. V was shortened by 4 bases and J by 7 bases, with 8 bases between the two germline ends. CDR3 in amino acids: CASSGQWEQYF. In nucleotides, the CDR3 is TGTGCCAGCAGTGGACAGTGGGAGCAGTACTTC.

The chain uses TRBV7-3 and TRBJ1-1; D is possibly TRBD1 (6 bases). The V gene lost 4 bases and the J gene lost 0 bases, with 15 bases spanning the gap. In germline, CDR1 is SGHTA, CDR2 FQGTGA. The length of the CDR3 is 16 residues. In DNA form, the CDR3 reads TGTGCCAGCAGCTCCCAAGGGGGACTGCTGAACACTGAAGCTTTCTTT. This codes for CASSSQGGLLNTEAFF.

This chain uses TRBV30 with TRBJ2-7, with 10 bases fitting TRBD2. Germline CDR1 is GTSNPN and CDR2 is SVGIG (reference sequence). J gave up 4 bases and V 2 bases, and 8 bases lay outside the gene matches. CDR3 size: 15 residues. DNA of the CDR3: TGTGCCTGGAGTTCACCTAGCGGGGGAAAGTACGAGCAGTACTTC. It is translated as CAWSSPSGGKYEQYF.

The gene calls are TRBV28 and TRBJ2-5, with 11 bases fitting TRBD2. Germline trimming cut 5 bases from V and 5 bases from J; bases unmatched to any gene: 4. Germline V gene data show CDR1 as MDHEN and CDR2 as SYDVKM. This CDR3 has 14 residues. The CDR3 DNA sequence: TGTGCCAGCAGTCGCGGACTAGCGGGCGAGACCCAGTACTTC. This sequence encodes CASSRGLAGETQYF.

J is TRBJ1-1 and V is TRBV2; a weak D match, TRBD1 (5 bases). V gave up 8 bases and J gave up 0 bases, with 13 bases separating them. Looked up from germline, CDR1 is SNHLY and CDR2 is FYNNEI. This CDR3 comprises 14 residues. The DNA for the CDR3 is TGTGCCAGCCGAACCGGGGGGGTGAACACTGAAGCTTTCTTT. Translation gives CASRTGGVNTEAFF.

For this clone: Other nucleotide sequences in the sample specify the same CDR3. The rearrangement joins TRBV19 to TRBJ1-1; D gene uncertain. In germline, CDR1 is LNHDA, CDR2 SQIVND (reference sequence). V was clipped by 4 bases and J by 1 base, with 7 bases between them. The CDR3 runs to 13 residues. Written as DNA, the CDR3 is TGTGCCAGTAGTAGGACGGGGAACACTGAAGCTTTCTTT. Amino acids: CASSRTGNTEAFF.

The chain carries TRBV7-2 and TRBJ2-7, with 7 positions matching TRBD1. J was trimmed by 1 base and V by 3 bases; bases with no gene match: 3. CDR1 and CDR2 from the germline V gene are SGHTA and FQGNSA. CDR3 length: 14 amino acids. The CDR3 here is CASSFKDRSYEQYF. CDR3 DNA: TGTGCCAGCAGCTTTAAGGACAGGTCCTACGAGCAGTACTTC.

This rearrangement joins TRBV7-3 to TRBJ2-7; 9 bases line up with TRBD1. This CDR3 contains 14 residues. The V gene's germline CDR1 is SGHTA and CDR2 FQGTGA. Germline trimming cut 2 bases from V and 12 bases from J; bases unmatched to any gene: 11. CDR3 loop: CASSLDGTGPFVYF. In DNA, the CDR3 is TGTGCCAGCAGCTTAGACGGGACAGGGCCCTTTGTGTACTTC.

This chain links TRBV6-1 with TRBJ2-5, with TRBD2 matching 8 bases. This CDR3 region has 15 residues. Germline lookup yields CDR1 MNHNS and CDR2 SASEGT. With V trimmed by 7 bases and J by 5 bases, 12 bases remained unmatched. The CDR3 nucleotides read TGTGCCAGCACCGAAGCGACGGGGGGGCGGGAGACCCAGTACTTC. It translates to CASTEATGGRETQYF.

In regard to this clone: This specimen includes other DNA sequences encoding the same CDR3. This chain uses TRBV6-6 with TRBJ2-7, with D perhaps given as TRBD1 or TRBD2 (5 bases each). This CDR3 spans 15 amino acids. From germline, CDR1 is MNHNY and CDR2 SVGAGI (reference sequence). V dropped 0 bases and J dropped 4 bases, with 13 bases sitting between them. The CDR3 spells CASSYSRGEGYEQYF. The CDR3 DNA is TGTGCCAGCAGTTACTCACGAGGGGAAGGATACGAGCAGTACTTC.

This rearrangement joins TRBV30 to TRBJ1-5; D possibly corresponds to TRBD1 (5 bases). Germline CDR1 is GTSNPN and CDR2 is SVGIG (reference sequence). Between the trimmed V and J ends, which lost 2 bases and 15 bases, there was a span of 20 bases. This CDR3 is 13 amino acids long. CDR3: CAWSLSGPGRRHF. CDR3 nucleotides: TGTGCCTGGAGTCTTTCGGGCCCAGGGAGGCGGCATTTT.

This clone was counted many times. The chain joins TRBV2 to TRBJ2-2, with D perhaps matching TRBD1 (6 bases). The CDR3 extends over 15 amino acids. Per germline, CDR1 SNHLY and CDR2 FYNNEI. The germline V and J ends were trimmed by 4 bases and 4 bases, with 13 bases remaining between them. The CDR3 loop is CASSGQQGTTGELFF. The CDR3 nucleotides read TGTGCCAGCAGTGGTCAGCAGGGGACCACCGGGGAGCTGTTTTTT.

A remark on this clone: At the DNA level, this CDR3 is encoded by other sequences in the same sample as well. The chain uses TRBV5-1 and TRBJ2-5; either TRBD1 or TRBD2 may fit D (6 bases each). V dropped 2 bases and J dropped 10 bases, with 9 bases sitting between them. This CDR3 contains 11 residues. The germline CDR1 and CDR2 sequences are SGHRS and YFSETQ. CDR3 nucleotide sequence: TGCGCCAGCAGCTTAGAGGGGGGCCAGTACTTC. Its translation: CASSLEGGQYF.

V and J are TRBV28 and TRBJ2-7; D not resolved. Trimming cost V 3 bases and J 5 bases, with 11 bases left between them. CDR3 size: 13 residues. Germline V CDR1 and CDR2: MDHEN, SYDVKM. The CDR3 here is CASSLASADEQYF. For the CDR3, the DNA is TGTGCCAGCAGTTTGGCCTCCGCGGACGAGCAGTACTTC.

This clone was recorded a few times. The J gene is TRBJ1-4, the V gene TRBV14; the D is unclear. V lost 2 bases, J lost 0 bases, and 7 bases lay in between. This CDR3 has 15 amino acids. Germline CDR1 SGHDN, CDR2 FVKESK. The CDR3 spells CASSQSWATNEKLFF. The CDR3 DNA reads TGTGCCAGCAGCCAATCCTGGGCAACTAATGAAAAACTGTTTTTT.

This sequence joins TRBV6-5 and TRBJ2-2; no reliable D call. The V end lost 5 bases, the J end lost 7 bases, and 5 bases lay between the germline ends. Looked up from germline, CDR1 is MNHEY and CDR2 is SVGAGI. The CDR3 extends over 11 amino acids. This CDR3 reads CASSSYGELFF. CDR3 sequence (DNA): TGTGCCAGCAGTAGCTACGGGGAGCTGTTTTTT.

The rearrangement links TRBV19 to TRBJ1-5, with 9 bases fitting TRBD1. The V gene end was trimmed by 8 bases and the J gene end by 7 bases; junction bases not matched to a gene: 3. Germline CDR1 LNHDA, CDR2 SQIVND (reference sequence). This CDR3 region has 12 residues. CDR3 in amino acids: CASGQGYQPQHF. The CDR3 DNA is TGTGCCAGTGGACAGGGGTACCAGCCCCAGCATTTT.